Shown below are 27 T cell receptor beta chains from a single sample sequenced in a study of T cell responses to AZD1222 COVID-19 vaccine. The protocol was immunoSEQ multiplex PCR, while the TCRdb copy is restricted to in-frame clones and leaves out a portion. The data show about 100,000 clones, around nine tenths seen once. The starting material was peripheral blood, obtained on day 0 of AZD1222 vaccination. These receptors were collected from an adult in good health.

This chain uses TRBV5-6 with TRBJ1-3; D gene uncertain. The CDR3 totals 13 residues. Per germline, CDR1 SGHDT and CDR2 YYEEEE. V lost 4 bases, J lost 3 bases, and 8 bases lay in between. The DNA of the CDR3 is TGTGCCAGCAGCCCCGTGGGTGGAAACACCATATATTTT. It yields the protein CASSPVGGNTIYF.

The chain carries TRBV29-1 and TRBJ2-2; 9 bases fit TRBD2. V was pared by 5 bases and J by 5 bases, with 6 bases of the junction left unmatched. Germline assignment: CDR1 SQVTM and CDR2 ANQGSEA. This CDR3 comprises 14 residues. CDR3 region: CSVSLAGLTGELFF. CDR3 coding DNA: TGCAGCGTTAGCCTAGCGGGGTTGACCGGGGAGCTGTTTTTT.

This chain links TRBV28 with TRBJ1-3; a weak D match, TRBD1 (6 bases). Looked up from germline, CDR1 is MDHEN and CDR2 is SYDVKM. V lost 4 bases, J lost 1 base, and 14 bases lay in between. The CDR3 covers 16 residues. In DNA form, the CDR3 reads TGTGCCAGCAGTTCTCCCGGCACAGGGTCTGGAAACACCATATATTTT. Translation gives CASSSPGTGSGNTIYF.

The genes are TRBV29-1 and TRBJ2-5, with 10 bases fitting TRBD2. The germline V gene has CDR1 SQVTM and CDR2 ANQGSEA. The CDR3 length is 13 residues. With V trimmed by 5 bases and J by 5 bases, 5 bases remained unmatched. The CDR3 spells CSVRTSGGETQYF. As DNA, the CDR3 is TGCAGCGTTCGGACTAGCGGTGGGGAGACCCAGTACTTC.

The V call is TRBV7-2, the J call TRBJ1-3; D is perhaps TRBD1 (6 bases). Trimming removed 3 bases at V and 3 bases at J, with 9 bases between. CDR1 and CDR2 from the germline V gene are SGHTA and FQGNSA. The CDR3 has 14 residues. CDR3 region: CASSLDSLGNTIYF. DNA for the CDR3: TGTGCCAGCAGCTTGGACAGCCTTGGAAACACCATATATTTT.

The rearrangement uses TRBV5-1 and TRBJ1-1; D possibly corresponds to TRBD1 (6 bases). Germline V CDR1 and CDR2: SGHRS, YFSETQ. Deletions cut 1 base from V and 0 bases from J, with 16 bases between. CDR3 length: 17 amino acids. CDR3 bases: TGCGCCAGCAGCTTGAGGTTAGGGGGGGCTCTGAACACTGAAGCTTTCTTT. Translated, it gives CASSLRLGGALNTEAFF. The full variable domain, with the rest looked up from reference TRBV5-1 and TRBJ1-1, is KAGVTQTPRYLIKTRGQQVTLSCSPISGHRSVSWYQQTPGQGLQFLFEYFSETQRNKGNFPGRFSGRQFSNSRSEMNVSTLELGDSALYLCASSLRLGGALNTEAFFGQGTRLTVV.

The chain carries TRBV5-1 and TRBJ1-2; 7 bases are shared with TRBD1. The germline CDR1 and CDR2 sequences are SGHRS and YFSETQ. V shed 5 bases and J 3 bases; nucleotides not matched to a gene: 10. The CDR3 has 15 residues. The CDR3 loop reads CASRRDSYFHYGYTF. CDR3 in DNA: TGCGCCAGCAGACGGGACAGCTACTTCCACTATGGCTACACCTTC.

The chain combines TRBV28 with TRBJ1-4; a weak D match, TRBD1 (5 bases). The CDR3 extends over 12 amino acids. Trimming took 2 bases from V and 11 from J, leaving 9 bases between them. Germline V gives CDR1 MDHEN, CDR2 SYDVKM. CDR3 region: CASSLGTEKLFF. The DNA of the CDR3 is TGTGCCAGCAGTTTAGGGACTGAGAAACTGTTTTTT.

The chain has TRBV5-1 and TRBJ1-3, with a weak D call TRBD1 (6 bases). The V end was cut by 0 bases, the J end by 7 bases, with 11 bases between. The CDR3 has 14 amino acids. From germline, CDR1 is SGHRS and CDR2 YFSETQ. DNA of the CDR3: TGCGCCAGCAGCTTGGCCCTGGGGGCGAACACCATATATTTT. Its translation: CASSLALGANTIYF.

This rearrangement joins TRBV6-1 to TRBJ2-7, with a possible D match to TRBD1 (5 bases). Germline V gene data show CDR1 as MNHNS and CDR2 as SASEGT. V was pared by 2 bases and J by 2 bases, with 7 bases between. The CDR3 sequence is 13 residues long. The CDR3 nucleotides read TGTGCCAGCAGTGAAACAGGTACCTACGAGCAGTACTTC. It translates to CASSETGTYEQYF.

The chain recombines TRBV11-2 with TRBJ1-2; D not resolved. The CDR3 spans 14 residues. The V gene's germline CDR1 is SGHAT and CDR2 FQNNGV. The V end was cut by 0 bases, the J end by 5 bases, with 10 bases between. This CDR3 reads CASSLDLGRYGYTF. The CDR3 DNA reads as TGTGCCAGCAGCTTAGACTTGGGAAGGTATGGCTACACCTTC.

The chain links TRBV21-1 to TRBJ2-1; the table's D call of TRBD2 was not tested on the DNA. TRBV21-1 is given as a pseudogene. This CDR3 has 16 residues. The CDR3 is CASSLLGGAGGNEQFF. CDR3 in DNA: TGTGCCAGCAGCCTCCTGGGTGGCGCGGGAGGAAATGAGCAGTTCTTC.

The rearrangement links TRBV27 to TRBJ1-4; D may be TRBD1 (6 bases). The CDR3 is 16 amino acids. Germline V gene lookup returns CDR1 MNHEY and CDR2 SMNVEV (reference sequence). V was cut by 4 bases and J by 8 bases, with 20 bases left in between. This CDR3 is CASSSLAGALGEKLFF. The CDR3 DNA sequence: TGTGCCAGCAGTTCCCTGGCGGGGGCTTTGGGAGAAAAACTGTTTTTT. The full variable domain, completed using reference TRBV27 and TRBJ1-4, is EAQVTQNPRYLITVTGKKLTVTCSQNMNHEYMSWYRQDPGLGLRQIYYSMNVEVTDKGDVPEGYKVSRKEKRNFPLILESPSPNQTSLYFCASSSLAGALGEKLFFGSGTQLSVL.

The chain uses TRBV7-2 and TRBJ1-5, with D uncertain. Germline lookup yields CDR1 SGHTA and CDR2 FQGNSA. V shed 3 bases and J shed 5 bases, with 11 bases lying between them. The length of the CDR3 is 14 residues. CDR3 sequence reads: CASSFSEGDQPQHF. For the CDR3, the DNA is TGTGCCAGCAGCTTTTCAGAGGGCGATCAGCCCCAGCATTTT.

This chain links TRBV2 with TRBJ2-1; tentative D call: TRBD1 (6 bases). This CDR3 has 12 amino acids. V lost 6 bases to trimming and J lost 6 bases, with 9 bases between them. Germline CDR1 SNHLY, CDR2 FYNNEI. The CDR3 is CASRQGTNEQFF. CDR3 nucleotide sequence: TGTGCCAGCAGACAGGGAACCAATGAGCAGTTCTTC.

The J gene is TRBJ2-7, the V gene TRBV2; TRBD1 agrees at 9 bases. V lost 3 bases and J lost 6; bases outside the gene matches: 6. Germline CDR1 is SNHLY and CDR2 is FYNNEI. The length of the CDR3 is 14 residues. The CDR3 region has the DNA TGTGCCAGCAGTGAGACAGGGGGAGGAGTCGAGCAGTACTTC. Protein: CASSETGGGVEQYF.

This chain links TRBV7-9 with TRBJ1-1, with D unclear. CDR3 length equals 14 residues. V lost 6 bases and J 0 bases, leaving 11 bases between the germline ends. Germline V CDR1 and CDR2: SEHNR, FQNEAQ (reference sequence). CDR3 sequence (DNA): TGTGCCAGCAGACCCCCGGGGATGAACACTGAAGCTTTCTTT. Protein: CASRPPGMNTEAFF.

The rearrangement joins TRBV2 to TRBJ1-4; D may be TRBD1 (6 bases). Germline-derived CDR1 and CDR2 are SNHLY and FYNNEI. V was shortened by 7 bases and J by 8 bases, with 20 bases between the two germline ends. The CDR3 loop spans 15 amino acids. In DNA form, the CDR3 reads TGTGCCAGCAAGGGGGGGCAGTCCCTGGGCGAAAAACTGTTTTTT. Encoded protein: CASKGGQSLGEKLFF.

This chain joins TRBV5-6 and TRBJ1-1; D is undetermined. The CDR3 extends over 16 amino acids. Germline CDR1 is SGHDT and CDR2 is YYEEEE. V lost 2 bases and J lost 4, with 18 bases in between. In nucleotides, the CDR3 is TGTGCCAGCAGCTTATTTAATAAGGGCTGGGGCACTGAAGCTTTCTTT. Translation: CASSLFNKGWGTEAFF.

The V gene is TRBV28, the J gene TRBJ1-4; no reliable D call. Between the trimmed V and J ends, which lost 3 bases and 8 bases, there was a span of 13 bases. CDR1 is MDHEN and CDR2 is SYDVKM in the germline V gene. The CDR3 is made up of 14 amino acids. The CDR3 nucleotides read TGTGCCAGCAGTTTTAAGAGGACTGACGAAAAACTGTTTTTT. Its translation: CASSFKRTDEKLFF.

V and J are TRBV27 and TRBJ2-7, with TRBD2 as a possible D gene (5 bases). This CDR3 has 14 residues. From germline, CDR1 is MNHEY and CDR2 SMNVEV (reference sequence). V lost 2 bases to trimming and J lost 1 base, with 9 bases between them. In DNA form, the CDR3 reads TGTGCCAGCAGTTTAAGAGCGGAATCCTACGAGCAGTACTTC. The encoded protein is CASSLRAESYEQYF.

V usage is TRBV5-8 and J usage is TRBJ1-2; 8 nucleotides match TRBD1. Trimming took 6 bases from V and 8 from J; bases not matched to a gene: 15. Germline CDR1 is SGHTS and CDR2 is YDEGEE. The CDR3 sequence is 15 residues long. CDR3 coding DNA: TGTGCCAGCATCCCATTCGCCGGGACAGGCAGCGGCTACACCTTC. This encodes CASIPFAGTGSGYTF.

The rearrangement links TRBV10-3 to TRBJ2-7; 9 bases agree with TRBD1. This CDR3 spans 11 amino acids. CDR1 ENHRY and CDR2 SYGVKD come from the germline V gene. Trimming took 10 bases from V and 5 from J; bases not matched to a gene: 3. This chain's CDR3 is CATGQGNEQYF. CDR3 DNA sequence: TGTGCCACCGGACAGGGGAACGAGCAGTACTTC.

The rearrangement joins TRBV5-1 to TRBJ1-6; D not resolved. Germline assignment: CDR1 SGHRS and CDR2 YFSETQ. The CDR3 totals 14 residues. With 0 bases removed from V and 4 bases from J, the gap between germline ends came to 5 bases. DNA of the CDR3: TGCGCCAGCAGCTTGGGAGGTTATAATTCACCCCTCCACTTT. It yields the protein CASSLGGYNSPLHF.

This clone has just one count. The chain joins TRBV12-5 to TRBJ1-1, with D possibly TRBD1 on 6 matching bases. Deletions cut 7 bases from V and 11 bases from J, with 14 bases between. Germline CDR1 is LGHNT and CDR2 is FRNRAP. The CDR3 consists of 11 residues. The CDR3, as DNA: TGTGCTAGTGCGATGGGGGCACGGGCTTTCTTT. Translation gives CASAMGARAFF.

In DNA form, the CDR3 reads TGTGCCAGCAGCCAAGACGGGGTTAGCGGTCAGCAGTACTTC. Protein product: CASSQDGVSGQQYF. The V gene is TRBV3-1 (or the pseudogene TRBV3-2), the J gene TRBJ2-7; D is perhaps TRBD2 (6 bases). This CDR3 is 14 amino acids long. Per germline, CDR1 LGHDT and CDR2 YNNKEL (reference sequence). V lost 0 bases, J lost 8 bases, and 14 bases lay in between.

CDR3 amino acids: CASSLGGSSYEQYF. In DNA form, the CDR3 reads TGTGCCAGCAGCTTAGGGGGGAGCTCCTACGAGCAGTACTTC. This chain joins TRBV11-3 and TRBJ2-7; D possibly uses TRBD1 or TRBD2 (5 bases each). The CDR3 length is 14 residues. The germline V gene encodes CDR1 SGHNT and CDR2 YENEEA. V gave up 1 base and J gave up 0 bases, with 7 bases separating them.